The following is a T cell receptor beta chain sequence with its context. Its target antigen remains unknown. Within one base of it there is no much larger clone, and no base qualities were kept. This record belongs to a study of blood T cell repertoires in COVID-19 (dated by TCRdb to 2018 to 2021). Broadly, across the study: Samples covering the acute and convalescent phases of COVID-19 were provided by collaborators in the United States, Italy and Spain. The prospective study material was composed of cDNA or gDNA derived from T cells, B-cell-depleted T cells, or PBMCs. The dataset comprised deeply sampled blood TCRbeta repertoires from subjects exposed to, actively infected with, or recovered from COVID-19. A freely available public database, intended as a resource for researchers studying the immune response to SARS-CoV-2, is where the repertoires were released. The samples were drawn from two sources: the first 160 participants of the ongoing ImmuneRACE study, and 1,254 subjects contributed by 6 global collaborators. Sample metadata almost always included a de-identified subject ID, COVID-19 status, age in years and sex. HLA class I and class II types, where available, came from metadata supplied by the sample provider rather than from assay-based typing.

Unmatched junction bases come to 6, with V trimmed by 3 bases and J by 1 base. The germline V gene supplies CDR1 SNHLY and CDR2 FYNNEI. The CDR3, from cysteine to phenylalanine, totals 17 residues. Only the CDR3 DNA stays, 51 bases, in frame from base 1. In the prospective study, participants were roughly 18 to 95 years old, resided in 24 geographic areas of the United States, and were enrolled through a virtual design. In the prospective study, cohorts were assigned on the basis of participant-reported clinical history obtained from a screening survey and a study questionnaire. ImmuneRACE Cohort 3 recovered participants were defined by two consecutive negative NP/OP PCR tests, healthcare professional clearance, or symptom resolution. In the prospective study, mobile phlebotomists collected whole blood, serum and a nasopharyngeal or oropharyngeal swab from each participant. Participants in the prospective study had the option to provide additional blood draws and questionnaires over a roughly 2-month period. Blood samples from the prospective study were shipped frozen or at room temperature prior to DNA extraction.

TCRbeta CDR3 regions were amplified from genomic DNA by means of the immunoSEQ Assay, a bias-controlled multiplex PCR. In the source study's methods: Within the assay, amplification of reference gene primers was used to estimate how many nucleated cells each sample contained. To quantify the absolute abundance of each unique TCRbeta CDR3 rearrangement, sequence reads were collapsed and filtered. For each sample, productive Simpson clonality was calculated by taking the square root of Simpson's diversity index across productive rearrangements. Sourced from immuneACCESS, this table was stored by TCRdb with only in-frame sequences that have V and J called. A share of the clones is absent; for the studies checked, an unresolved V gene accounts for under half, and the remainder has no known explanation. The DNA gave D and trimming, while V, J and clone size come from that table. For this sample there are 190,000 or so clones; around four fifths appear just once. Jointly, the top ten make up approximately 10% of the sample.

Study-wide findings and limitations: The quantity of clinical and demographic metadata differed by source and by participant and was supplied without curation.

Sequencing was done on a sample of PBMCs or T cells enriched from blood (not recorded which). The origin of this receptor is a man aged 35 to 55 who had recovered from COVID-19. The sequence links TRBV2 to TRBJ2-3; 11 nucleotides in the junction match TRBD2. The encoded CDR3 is CASSEGTLAGGTDTQYF. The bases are TGTGCCAGCAGTGAGGGGACACTAGCGGGAGGCACAGATACGCAGTATTTT.